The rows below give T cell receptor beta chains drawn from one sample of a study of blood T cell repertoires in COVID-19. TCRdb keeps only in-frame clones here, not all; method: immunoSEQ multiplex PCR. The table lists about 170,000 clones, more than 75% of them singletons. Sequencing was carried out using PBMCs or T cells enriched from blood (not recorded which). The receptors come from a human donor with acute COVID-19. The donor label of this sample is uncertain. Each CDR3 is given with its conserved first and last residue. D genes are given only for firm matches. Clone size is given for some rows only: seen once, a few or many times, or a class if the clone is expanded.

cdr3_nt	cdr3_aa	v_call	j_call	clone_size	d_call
TGTGCCAGCAGCCCGACCCACAGGGAGACCCAGTACTTC	CASSPTHRETQYF	TRBV7-3	TRBJ2-5	.	.
TGTGCCAGCAGTGAAAATCGGGGTGCTAACTATGGCTACACCTTC	CASSENRGANYGYTF	TRBV2	TRBJ1-2	.	.
TGTGCCAGTAGTACGGGGGGACTGAAAGATACGCAGTATTTT	CASSTGGLKDTQYF	TRBV19	TRBJ2-3	.	TRBD2
TGTGCCAGCAGCGAGAGAGGGTTGAGCACTGAAGCTTTCTTT	CASSERGLSTEAFF	TRBV25-1	TRBJ1-1	.	.
TGTGCCAGCAGCTTCCTGACAGGGTACGAGCAGTACTTC	CASSFLTGYEQYF	TRBV7-9	TRBJ2-7	.	TRBD1
TGTGCCAGCAGCCCCGGACAGGGGCTGTATTATTTT	CASSPGQGLYYF	TRBV6-6	TRBJ2-3	.	TRBD1
TGTGCCAGCACCCTCGGGGGTTTCGGCAGCCCGAGCTCCTACGAGCAGTACTTC	CASTLGGFGSPSSYEQYF	TRBV7-9	TRBJ2-7	.	.
TGTGCCAGCTCGCCGTCGCAGGTTAACACTGAAGCTTTCTTT	CASSPSQVNTEAFF	TRBV18	TRBJ1-1	.	.
TGTGCCAGCAGCCAACAGGGGGCTGGGACTGAAGCTTTCTTT	CASSQQGAGTEAFF	TRBV11-2	TRBJ1-1	once	TRBD1
TGTGCCAGCAGTTACTCAGTACAGGGACATGGCTACACCTTC	CASSYSVQGHGYTF	TRBV6-5	TRBJ1-2	few	.
TGTGCCAGCAGCTTGGGGTTAGGGGGCCCTAACACTGAAGCTTTCTTT	CASSLGLGGPNTEAFF	TRBV5-4	TRBJ1-1	once	TRBD1
TGTGCCAGCAGTGGCAGGGCTCTAGGGGATAGCAATCAGCCCCAGCATTTT	CASSGRALGDSNQPQHF	TRBV2	TRBJ1-5	few	.
TGTGCCACAAACGACGACAGCTACGAGCAGTACTTC	CATNDDSYEQYF	TRBV10-3	TRBJ2-7	.	.
TGCGCCAGCAGCCATTTGGGACTCCAAGGGGTAGACACTGAAGCTTTCTTT	CASSHLGLQGVDTEAFF	TRBV4-1	TRBJ1-1	.	.
TGCGCCAGCAGCGAGGTCCTTGGACAGAACTATGGCTACACCTTC	CASSEVLGQNYGYTF	TRBV5-1	TRBJ1-2	.	.
TGTGCCAGCAGTCATGGACAGGCAACTGAAGCTTTCTTT	CASSHGQATEAFF	TRBV6-5	TRBJ1-1	.	TRBD1
TGTGCCAGCAGTTACACTTCGGGGAACTATGGCTACACCTTC	CASSYTSGNYGYTF	TRBV6-5	TRBJ1-2	once	.
TGTGCCAGCAGCTGGGGGCCGGGACAAAGGAACACCGGGGAGCTGTTTTTT	CASSWGPGQRNTGELFF	TRBV7-8	TRBJ2-2	.	.
TGTGCCAGTAGTATTCGCGGGGGGAGCACCAATGAGCAGTTCTTC	CASSIRGGSTNEQFF	TRBV19	TRBJ2-1	.	TRBD2
TGTGCCAGCAGCTCAGGGGTCTCGGCCGAGCAGTACTTC	CASSSGVSAEQYF	TRBV7-9	TRBJ2-7	.	.
TGTGCCTGGACCTTGGGGGGTTCTAGCACAGATACGCAGTATTTT	CAWTLGGSSTDTQYF	TRBV30	TRBJ2-3	.	.
TGTGCCAGCAGCTCTTTTGGACAGGCCGTTAATTCACCCCTCCACTTT	CASSSFGQAVNSPLHF	TRBV7-2	TRBJ1-6	.	TRBD1
TGTGCCAGCAGTTACTCGAAACTCCTCCCCTCCTACGAGCAGTACTTC	CASSYSKLLPSYEQYF	TRBV6-5	TRBJ2-7	.	.
TGTGCCAGCAGCCAAGATTATTACGCGGGGACTAGCGGGGGCCGAGGCTCCTACAATGAGCAGTTCTTC	CASSQDYYAGTSGGRGSYNEQFF	TRBV4-2	TRBJ2-1	.	TRBD2
TGTGCCAGCAGCCAAGGAGGGACAGGGAGCCACGAGCAGTACTTC	CASSQGGTGSHEQYF	TRBV4-2	TRBJ2-7	.	TRBD1
TGTGCCAGCAGCGTAGCCCCAACTAGCGGGGTTTACAATGAGCAGTTCTTC	CASSVAPTSGVYNEQFF	TRBV9	TRBJ2-1	.	TRBD2
TGCAGCGTTCAGGGGGGCAGGGTTAGCACAGATACGCAGTATTTT	CSVQGGRVSTDTQYF	TRBV29-1	TRBJ2-3	.	.
TGCGCCAGCAGCTTTGCCCTAGCACCTGGCACAGATACGCAGTATTTT	CASSFALAPGTDTQYF	TRBV5-1	TRBJ2-3	.	.
TGTGCCAGCAGCTTCGGACAGGGGACCCCTGAAGCTTTCTTT	CASSFGQGTPEAFF	TRBV5-6	TRBJ1-1	.	TRBD1
TGTGCCAGTAGTTCCAGCGGGGGGGGCGAGACCCAGTACTTC	CASSSSGGGETQYF	TRBV19	TRBJ2-5	.	TRBD2
TGTGCCAGCAGCTTGGGGGACAGAAGCAACACTGAAGCTTTCTTT	CASSLGDRSNTEAFF	TRBV7-9	TRBJ1-1	.	TRBD1
TGTGCCAGCAGCTTAGCCACACTAGCGGGGGGGCGAACAGATACGCAGTATTTT	CASSLATLAGGRTDTQYF	TRBV7-2	TRBJ2-3	.	TRBD2
TGCGCCAGCAGCTTGGCCGGACAGTTTAACACTGAAGCTTTCTTT	CASSLAGQFNTEAFF	TRBV5-1	TRBJ1-1	few	.
TGTGCTAGTGGTTTAGGCTCCGACAGTTACAATGAGCAGTTCTTC	CASGLGSDSYNEQFF	TRBV12-5	TRBJ2-1	.	.
TGCGCCAGCAGCCGTACCGTTTCAGAAGCCGGGACAGGGAACTATGGCTACACCTTC	CASSRTVSEAGTGNYGYTF	TRBV5-1	TRBJ1-2	.	TRBD1
TGTGCCTGGATGGTCTCCGGGACAGCTTACGAGCAGTACTTC	CAWMVSGTAYEQYF	TRBV30	TRBJ2-7	.	TRBD1
TGTGCCTGGAGTGTAGGCTGGCAGGGGAAAGGTCAGCCCCAGCATTTT	CAWSVGWQGKGQPQHF	TRBV30	TRBJ1-5	.	.
TGTGCCATTTACACCCACCCTCCCACAGATACGCAGTATTTT	CAIYTHPPTDTQYF	TRBV21-1	TRBJ2-3	.	.
TGTGCCAGCAGTTCCAGATACCCACAAGAGACCCAGTACTTC	CASSSRYPQETQYF	TRBV27	TRBJ2-5	.	.
TGTGCCAGCAGCCAGGGACTAGCGGGGGGGCAGGGTCAAGAGACCCAGTACTTC	CASSQGLAGGQGQETQYF	TRBV4-2	TRBJ2-5	.	TRBD2
TGTGCCAGCAGCCCGGGACTAGCGGGGGATTTTAGTTATGGAGAGACCCAGTACTTC	CASSPGLAGDFSYGETQYF	TRBV6-2/TRBV6-3	TRBJ2-5	few	TRBD2
TGTGCCAGCAGCAGAGCAGGGGGCTATGGCTACACCTTC	CASSRAGGYGYTF	TRBV7-9	TRBJ1-2	.	TRBD1
TGTGCCAGCAGTTACTCCCACAACCCCACACAGCCCCAGCATTTT	CASSYSHNPTQPQHF	TRBV6-5	TRBJ1-5	few	.
TGTGCTAGTGTAAGGGGCTACGAGCAGTACTTC	CASVRGYEQYF	TRBV12-5	TRBJ2-7	.	.
TGTGCCAGTGCTCACAGGGCCGTGAATGAAAAACTGTTTTTT	CASAHRAVNEKLFF	TRBV5-8	TRBJ1-4	once	.
TGTGCCAGCGCTCCCACAGGGGGGATGGCCCTCCACTTT	CASAPTGGMALHF	TRBV7-2	TRBJ1-6	.	TRBD1
TGTGCCAGCAGCTTAGCGGAGTCACAAGAGACCCAGTACTTC	CASSLAESQETQYF	TRBV7-8	TRBJ2-5	.	.
TGTGCCAGCAGCCCAAGTTGGAGACAGGGGGCGTCAGATACGCAGTATTTT	CASSPSWRQGASDTQYF	TRBV11-2	TRBJ2-3	.	TRBD1
TGCAGCGTTGCCGACAGGGTTGCTGGCTACACCTTC	CSVADRVAGYTF	TRBV29-1	TRBJ1-2	.	TRBD1
TGCGCCAGCAGCATCCCTTCGGGGGACGAGCAGTACTTC	CASSIPSGDEQYF	TRBV4-1	TRBJ2-7	.	.
TGTGCCAGCAGTACCGGGGGAGGGAATCAGCCCCAGCATTTT	CASSTGGGNQPQHF	TRBV7-6	TRBJ1-5	few	.
TGTGCCAGCAACTGGGGCGGAGGCACAGATACGCAGTATTTT	CASNWGGGTDTQYF	TRBV27	TRBJ2-3	.	.